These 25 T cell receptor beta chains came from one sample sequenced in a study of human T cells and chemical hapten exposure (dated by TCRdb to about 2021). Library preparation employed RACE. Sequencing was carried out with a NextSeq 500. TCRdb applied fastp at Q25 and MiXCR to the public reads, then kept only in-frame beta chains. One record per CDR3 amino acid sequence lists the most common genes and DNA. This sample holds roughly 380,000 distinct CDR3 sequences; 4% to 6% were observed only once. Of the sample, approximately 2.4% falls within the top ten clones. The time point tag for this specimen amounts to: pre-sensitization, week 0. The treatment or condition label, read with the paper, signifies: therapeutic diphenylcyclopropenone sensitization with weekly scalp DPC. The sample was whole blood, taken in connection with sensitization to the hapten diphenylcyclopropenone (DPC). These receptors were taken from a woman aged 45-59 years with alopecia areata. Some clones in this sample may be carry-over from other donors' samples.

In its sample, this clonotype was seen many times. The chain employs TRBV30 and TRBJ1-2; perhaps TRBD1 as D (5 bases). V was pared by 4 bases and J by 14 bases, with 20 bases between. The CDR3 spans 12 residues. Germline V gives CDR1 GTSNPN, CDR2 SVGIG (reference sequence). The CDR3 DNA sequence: TGTGCCTGGACTGCTGGGGGGACCCCGGGTACCTTC. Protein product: CAWTAGGTPGTF.

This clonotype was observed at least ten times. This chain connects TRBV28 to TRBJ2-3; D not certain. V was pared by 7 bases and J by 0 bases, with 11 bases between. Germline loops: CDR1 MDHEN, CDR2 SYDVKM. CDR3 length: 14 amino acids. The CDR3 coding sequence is TGTGCCAGCAACGGCGGATCTAGCACAGATACGCAGTATTTT. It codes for CASNGGSSTDTQYF.

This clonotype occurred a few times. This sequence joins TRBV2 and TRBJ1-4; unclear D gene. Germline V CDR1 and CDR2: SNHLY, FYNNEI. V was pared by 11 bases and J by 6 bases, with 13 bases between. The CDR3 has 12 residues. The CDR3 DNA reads TGTGCCTGTTCCGCCGGCCATGAAAAACTGTTTTTT. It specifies CACSAGHEKLFF.

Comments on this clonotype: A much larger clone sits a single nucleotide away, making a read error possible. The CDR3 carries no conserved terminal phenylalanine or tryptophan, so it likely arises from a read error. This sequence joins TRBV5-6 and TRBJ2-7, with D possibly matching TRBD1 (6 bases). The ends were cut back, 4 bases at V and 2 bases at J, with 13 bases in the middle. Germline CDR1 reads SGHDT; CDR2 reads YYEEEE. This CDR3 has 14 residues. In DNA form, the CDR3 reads TGTGCCAGCAGCCTCGGACAGCTCACCTACGAGCAGTACTGC. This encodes CASSLGQLTYEQYC.

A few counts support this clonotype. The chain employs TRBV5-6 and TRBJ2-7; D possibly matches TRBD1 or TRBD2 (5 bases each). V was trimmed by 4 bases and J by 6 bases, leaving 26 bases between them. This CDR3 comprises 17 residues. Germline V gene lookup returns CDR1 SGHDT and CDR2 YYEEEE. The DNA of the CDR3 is TGTGCCAGCAGCCTGGTTCCCGGGACCATATCAAAGGGCGAGCAGTACTTC. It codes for CASSLVPGTISKGEQYF.

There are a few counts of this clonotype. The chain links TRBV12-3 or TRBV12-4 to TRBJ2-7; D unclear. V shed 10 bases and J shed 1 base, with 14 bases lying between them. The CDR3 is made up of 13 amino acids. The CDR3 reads CATMSRASYEQYF. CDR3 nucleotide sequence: TGTGCCACCATGTCAAGGGCGTCCTACGAGCAGTACTTC.

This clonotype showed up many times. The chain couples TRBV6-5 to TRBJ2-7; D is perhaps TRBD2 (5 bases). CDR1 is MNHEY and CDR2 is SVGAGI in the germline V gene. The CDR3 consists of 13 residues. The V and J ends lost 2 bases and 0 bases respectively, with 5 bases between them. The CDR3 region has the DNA TGTGCCAGCAGTTACAGCGGCTCCTACGAGCAGTACTTC. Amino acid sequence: CASSYSGSYEQYF.

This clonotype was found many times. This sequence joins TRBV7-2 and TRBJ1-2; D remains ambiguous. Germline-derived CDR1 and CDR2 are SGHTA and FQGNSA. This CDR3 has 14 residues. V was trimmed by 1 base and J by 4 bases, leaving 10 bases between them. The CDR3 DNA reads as TGTGCCAGCAGCTTAGAGGGCAGACTCTATGGCTACACCTTC. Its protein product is CASSLEGRLYGYTF.

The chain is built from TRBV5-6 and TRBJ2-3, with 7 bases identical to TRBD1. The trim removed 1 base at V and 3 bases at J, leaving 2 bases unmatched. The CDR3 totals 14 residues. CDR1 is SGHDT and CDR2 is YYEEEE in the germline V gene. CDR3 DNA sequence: TGTGCCAGCAGCTTGAGGGGGCTAACAGATACGCAGTATTTT. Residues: CASSLRGLTDTQYF.

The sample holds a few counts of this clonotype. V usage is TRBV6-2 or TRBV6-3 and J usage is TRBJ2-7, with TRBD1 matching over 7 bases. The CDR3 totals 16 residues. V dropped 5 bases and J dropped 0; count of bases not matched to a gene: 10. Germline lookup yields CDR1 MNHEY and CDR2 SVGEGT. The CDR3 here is CASSTPTGRSSYEQYF. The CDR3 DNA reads TGTGCCAGCAGTACGCCGACAGGGAGAAGCTCCTACGAGCAGTACTTC.

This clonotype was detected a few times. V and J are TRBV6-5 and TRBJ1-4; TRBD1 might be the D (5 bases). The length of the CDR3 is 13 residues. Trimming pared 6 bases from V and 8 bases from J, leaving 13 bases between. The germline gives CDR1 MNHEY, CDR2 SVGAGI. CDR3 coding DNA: TGTGCCAGCAGGAAGGCAGGGAGGGAAAAACTGTTTTTT. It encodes CASRKAGREKLFF.

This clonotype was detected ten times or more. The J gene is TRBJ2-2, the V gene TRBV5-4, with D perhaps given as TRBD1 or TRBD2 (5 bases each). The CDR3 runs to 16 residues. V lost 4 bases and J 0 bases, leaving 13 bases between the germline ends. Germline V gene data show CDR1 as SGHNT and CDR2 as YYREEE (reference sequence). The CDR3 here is CASSIRDGTNTGELFF. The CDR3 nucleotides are TGTGCCAGCAGCATAAGGGACGGCACGAACACCGGGGAGCTGTTTTTT.

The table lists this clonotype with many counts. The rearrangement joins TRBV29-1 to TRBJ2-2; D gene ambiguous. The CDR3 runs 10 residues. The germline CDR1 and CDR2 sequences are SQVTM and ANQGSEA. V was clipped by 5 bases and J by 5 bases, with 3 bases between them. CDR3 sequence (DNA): TGCAGCGTTCAGACCGGGGAGCTGTTTTTT. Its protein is CSVQTGELFF.

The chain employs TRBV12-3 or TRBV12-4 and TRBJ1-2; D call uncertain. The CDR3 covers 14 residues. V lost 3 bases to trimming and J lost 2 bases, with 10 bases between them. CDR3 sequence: CASSFPGPNYGYTF. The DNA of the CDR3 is TGTGCCAGCAGTTTCCCAGGACCAAACTATGGCTACACCTTC.

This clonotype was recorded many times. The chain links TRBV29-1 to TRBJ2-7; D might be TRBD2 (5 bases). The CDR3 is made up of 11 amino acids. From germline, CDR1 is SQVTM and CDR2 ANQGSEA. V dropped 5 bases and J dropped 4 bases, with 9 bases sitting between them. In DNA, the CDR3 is TGCAGCGTTCTTGCGGGTTACGAGCAGTACTTC. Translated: CSVLAGYEQYF.

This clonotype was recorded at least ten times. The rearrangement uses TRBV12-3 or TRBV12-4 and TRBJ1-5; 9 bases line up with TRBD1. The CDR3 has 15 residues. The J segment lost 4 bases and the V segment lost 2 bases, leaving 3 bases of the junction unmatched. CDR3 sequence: CASSLTGTGNQPQHF. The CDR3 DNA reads TGTGCCAGCAGTTTAACCGGGACAGGGAATCAGCCCCAGCATTTT.

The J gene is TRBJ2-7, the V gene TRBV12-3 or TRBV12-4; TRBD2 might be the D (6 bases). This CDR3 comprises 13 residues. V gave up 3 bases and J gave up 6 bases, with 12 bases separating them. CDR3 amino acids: CASSFGGAGEQYF. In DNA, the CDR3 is TGTGCCAGCAGTTTCGGGGGTGCAGGCGAGCAGTACTTC.

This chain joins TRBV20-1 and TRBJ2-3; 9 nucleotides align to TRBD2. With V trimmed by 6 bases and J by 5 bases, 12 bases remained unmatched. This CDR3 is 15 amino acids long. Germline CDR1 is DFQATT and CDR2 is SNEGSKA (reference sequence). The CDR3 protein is CSAEPLAGREDTQYF. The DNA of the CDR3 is TGCAGTGCCGAGCCCCTAGCGGGACGGGAAGATACGCAGTATTTT.

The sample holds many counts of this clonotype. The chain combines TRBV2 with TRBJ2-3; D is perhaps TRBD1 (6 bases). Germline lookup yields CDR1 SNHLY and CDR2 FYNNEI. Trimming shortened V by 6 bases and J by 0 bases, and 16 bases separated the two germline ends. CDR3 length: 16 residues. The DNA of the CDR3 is TGTGCCAGCAGACCGTTCAAGGGGGATAGCACAGATACGCAGTATTTT. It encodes CASRPFKGDSTDTQYF.

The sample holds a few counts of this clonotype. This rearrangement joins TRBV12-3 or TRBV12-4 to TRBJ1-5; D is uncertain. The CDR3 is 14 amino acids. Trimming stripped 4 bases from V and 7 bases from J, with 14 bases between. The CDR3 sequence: CASSYGGRRQPQHF. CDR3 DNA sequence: TGTGCCAGCAGTTATGGAGGGCGTCGCCAGCCCCAGCATTTT.

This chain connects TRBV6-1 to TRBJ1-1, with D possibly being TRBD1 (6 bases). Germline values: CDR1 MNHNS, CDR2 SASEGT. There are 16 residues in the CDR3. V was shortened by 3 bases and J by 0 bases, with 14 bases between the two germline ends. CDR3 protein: CASSEKRGALNTEAFF. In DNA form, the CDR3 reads TGTGCCAGCAGTGAGAAAAGGGGGGCCCTGAACACTGAAGCTTTCTTT.

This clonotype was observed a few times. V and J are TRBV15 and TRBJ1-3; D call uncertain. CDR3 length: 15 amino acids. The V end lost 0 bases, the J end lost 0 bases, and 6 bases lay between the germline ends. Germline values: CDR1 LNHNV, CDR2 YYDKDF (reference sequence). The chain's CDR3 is CATSRDRISGNTIYF. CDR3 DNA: TGTGCCACCAGCAGAGACAGAATCTCTGGAAACACCATATATTTT. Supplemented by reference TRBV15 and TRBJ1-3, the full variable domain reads DAMVIQNPRYQVTQFGKPVTLSCSQTLNHNVMYWYQQKSSQAPKLLFHYYDKDFNNEADTPDNFQSRRPNTSFCFLDIRSPGLGDTAMYLCATSRDRISGNTIYFGEGSWLTVV.

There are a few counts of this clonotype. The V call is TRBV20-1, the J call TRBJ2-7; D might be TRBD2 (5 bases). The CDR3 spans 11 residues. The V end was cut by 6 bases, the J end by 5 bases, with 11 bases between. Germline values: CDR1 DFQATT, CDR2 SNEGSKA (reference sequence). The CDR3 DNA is TGCAGTGCGGTCGGGATCAACGAGCAGTACTTC. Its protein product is CSAVGINEQYF.

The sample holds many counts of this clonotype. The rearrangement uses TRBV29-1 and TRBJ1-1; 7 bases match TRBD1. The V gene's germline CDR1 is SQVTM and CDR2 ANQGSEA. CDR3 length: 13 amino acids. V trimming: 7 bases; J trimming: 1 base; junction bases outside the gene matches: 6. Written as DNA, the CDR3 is TGCAGCGCTCACAGGGGCCAGAACACTGAAGCTTTCTTT. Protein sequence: CSAHRGQNTEAFF.

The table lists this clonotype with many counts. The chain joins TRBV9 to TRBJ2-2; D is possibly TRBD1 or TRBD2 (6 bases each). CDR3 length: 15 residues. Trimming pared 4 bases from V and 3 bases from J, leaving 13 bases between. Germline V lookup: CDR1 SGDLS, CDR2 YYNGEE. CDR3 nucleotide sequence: TGTGCCAGCAGCCGGCGGGACACCTACACCGGGGAGCTGTTTTTT. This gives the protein CASSRRDTYTGELFF.